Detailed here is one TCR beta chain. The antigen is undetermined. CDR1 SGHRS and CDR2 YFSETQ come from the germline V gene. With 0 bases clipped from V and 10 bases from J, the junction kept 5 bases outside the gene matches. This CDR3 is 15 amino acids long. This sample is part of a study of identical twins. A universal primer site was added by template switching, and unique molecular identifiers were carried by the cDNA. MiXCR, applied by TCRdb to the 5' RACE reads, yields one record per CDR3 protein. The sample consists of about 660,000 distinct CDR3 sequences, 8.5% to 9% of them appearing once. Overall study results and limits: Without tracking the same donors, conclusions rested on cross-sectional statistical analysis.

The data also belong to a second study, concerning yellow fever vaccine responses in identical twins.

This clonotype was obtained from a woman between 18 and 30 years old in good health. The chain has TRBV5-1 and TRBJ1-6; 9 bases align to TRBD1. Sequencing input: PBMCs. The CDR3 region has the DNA TGCGCCAGCAGCTTGGAGGGACAGGGCGGCTCACCCCTCCACTTT. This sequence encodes CASSLEGQGGSPLHF.